The source of this TCR beta chain is a study of cytomegalovirus exposure and HLA in healthy donors. Comments on this clone: Its antigen is currently unknown.

Study-wide results and limits: Cytomegalovirus status, reportedly, was diagnosed with high specificity and sensitivity by the classifier.

The ends lost 5 bases at V and 8 bases at J; junction bases unmatched: 12. CDR3 length equals 16 residues. Germline CDR1 SGHRS, CDR2 YFSETQ. PCR involved 60 Vbeta and 13 Jbeta primers. The repertoire was sequenced with immunoSEQ multiplex PCR; TCRdb's copy has only in-frame clones and lacks some. The repertoire consists of around 100,000 clones, with 75% to 85% occurring once and the leading ten covering 3% to 4%. Sequencing input: PBMCs. The receptor was isolated from a woman aged 50 to 60 in good health and CMV-seropositive. The rearrangement uses TRBV5-1 and TRBJ2-2, with TRBD2 identical over 10 bases. Here the CDR3 reads CASSTTSGERRGELFF. Written as DNA, the CDR3 is TGCGCCAGCAGTACTACTAGCGGGGAACGCAGGGGGGAGCTGTTTTTT.